The rows below give T cell receptor beta chains drawn from one sample of a study of blood T cell repertoires in COVID-19. Method: immunoSEQ multiplex PCR; TCRdb's copy keeps in-frame clones and lacks some. This table has around 200,000 clones, 65% to 85% appearing once. Sample: peripheral blood. These TCRs come from a man in his forties or fifties with active or convalescent COVID-19. The conserved cysteine and the conserved F or W are not part of the CDR3 here.

TRBJ1-1,TRBV4-2,ASSRGGQARTEAF
TRBJ2-3,TRBV27,ASSLSWGDSTDTQY
TRBJ2-1,TRBV28,ASTPASGLDEQF
TRBJ2-1,TRBV12-5,ASGQSSGTRKF
TRBJ2-2,TRBV5-1,ASSPRDYTGELF
TRBJ2-7,TRBV7-9,ASSLRGYEQY
TRBJ2-7,TRBV19,ASSPGLTYEQY
TRBJ1-1,TRBV6-2/TRBV6-3,ASSFTDQNTEAF
TRBJ1-1,TRBV30,ASGRPTEAF
TRBJ1-2,TRBV19,ASSIARGDYGYT
TRBJ1-5,TRBV5-6,ASSLVFASQRNQPQH
TRBJ2-7,TRBV7-6,ASSRDRGDSYEQY
TRBJ2-7,TRBV28,ASTPGGRSGEEQY
TRBJ2-5,TRBV24-1,ATPGRLQETQY
TRBJ2-5,TRBV9,ASSRSRTSGGVGTQY
TRBJ1-5,TRBV30,AWSVFDQPQH
TRBJ2-3,TRBV3-1/TRBV3-2,ASSPTGSMGDTQY
TRBJ2-1,TRBV7-2,ASSLNRLAGPPGEQF
TRBJ1-4,TRBV19,ASAGQGGEKLF
TRBJ2-4,TRBV7-2,ASSLFGGGLVAKNIQY
TRBJ2-7,TRBV7-8,ASSGRFSYEQY
TRBJ1-2,TRBV5-4,ASSLQGANYGYT
TRBJ1-5,TRBV29-1,SVGGGFSNQPQH
TRBJ2-4,TRBV19,ASRTGTFQGNIQY
TRBJ1-2,TRBV19,ASSTGTGGLGGYT
TRBJ1-1,TRBV2,ASTHRGLGTEAF
TRBJ1-2,TRBV6-2/TRBV6-3,ASSPRPGTGSYT
TRBJ2-7,TRBV5-6,ASSLWGSRRGVQY
TRBJ1-5,TRBV15,ATSRRGAVSGQPQH
TRBJ2-7,TRBV13,ASSLTGDEQY
TRBJ1-1,TRBV9,ASSPSIFRVGTEAF
TRBJ2-1,TRBV19,ASRAAGPYNEQF
TRBJ1-2,TRBV4-2,ASSQDADINYGYT
TRBJ2-3,TRBV7-9,ASSLATSTDTQY
TRBJ1-4,TRBV29-1,SVAGITATNEKLF
TRBJ1-5,TRBV23-1,ASSTPGGQDNQPQH
TRBJ1-2,TRBV11-3,ASSLGGGSNYGYT
TRBJ1-1,TRBV6-6,ASSPRGLNTEAF
TRBJ1-2,TRBV30,AWSGGGYGYT
TRBJ1-1,TRBV2,ASSGLTFGAF
TRBJ1-2,TRBV4-1,ASSQGVRTFGGANYGYT
TRBJ2-3,TRBV7-3,ASSLTQDFPQY
TRBJ2-1,TRBV7-3,ASSSVAGAQLGPYNEQF
TRBJ1-2,TRBV19,ASTPGHGSGYT
TRBJ2-7,TRBV24-1,ATASSQAYEQY
TRBJ1-3,TRBV7-9,ASSLSGGLAGNTIY
TRBJ2-7,TRBV7-9,ASSFPGQDLRVQY
TRBJ1-5,TRBV7-9,ASSLRGGGQPQH
TRBJ2-7,TRBV6-5,ASMKSLFPYEQY
TRBJ2-7,TRBV7-3,ASSLTSGGVYEQY
TRBJ2-1,TRBV24-1,ATSEVQGGSYNEQF